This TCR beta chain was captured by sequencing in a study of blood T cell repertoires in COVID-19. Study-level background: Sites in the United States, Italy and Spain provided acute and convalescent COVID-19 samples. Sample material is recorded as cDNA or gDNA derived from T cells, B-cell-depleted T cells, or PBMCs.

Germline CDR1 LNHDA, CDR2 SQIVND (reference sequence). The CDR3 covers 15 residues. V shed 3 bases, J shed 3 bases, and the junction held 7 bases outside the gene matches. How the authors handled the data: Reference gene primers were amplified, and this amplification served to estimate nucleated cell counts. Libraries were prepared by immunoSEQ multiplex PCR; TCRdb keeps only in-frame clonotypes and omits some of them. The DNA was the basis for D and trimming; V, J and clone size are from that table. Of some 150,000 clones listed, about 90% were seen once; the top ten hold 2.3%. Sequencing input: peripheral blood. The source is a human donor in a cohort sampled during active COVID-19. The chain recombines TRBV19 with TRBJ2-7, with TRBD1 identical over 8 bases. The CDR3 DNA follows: TGTGCCAGTAGTATGGCGGGACAGGCGAGCTACGAGCAGTACTTC. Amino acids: CASSMAGQASYEQYF.